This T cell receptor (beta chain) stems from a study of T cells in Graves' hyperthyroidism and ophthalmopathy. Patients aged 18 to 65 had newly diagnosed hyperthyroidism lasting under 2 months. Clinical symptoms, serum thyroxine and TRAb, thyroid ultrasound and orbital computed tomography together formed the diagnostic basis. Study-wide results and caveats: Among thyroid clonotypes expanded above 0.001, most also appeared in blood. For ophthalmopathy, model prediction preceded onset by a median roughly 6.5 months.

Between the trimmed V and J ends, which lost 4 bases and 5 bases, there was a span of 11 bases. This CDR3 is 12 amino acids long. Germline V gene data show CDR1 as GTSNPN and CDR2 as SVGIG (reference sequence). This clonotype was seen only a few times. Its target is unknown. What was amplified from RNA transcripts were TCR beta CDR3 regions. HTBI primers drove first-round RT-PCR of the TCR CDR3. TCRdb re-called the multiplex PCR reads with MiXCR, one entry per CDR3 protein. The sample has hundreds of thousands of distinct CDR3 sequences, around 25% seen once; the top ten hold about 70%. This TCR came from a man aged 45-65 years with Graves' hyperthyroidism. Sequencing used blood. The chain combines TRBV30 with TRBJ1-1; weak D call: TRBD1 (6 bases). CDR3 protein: CAWKGGTTEAFF. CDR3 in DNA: TGTGCCTGGAAGGGGGGGACTACTGAAGCTTTCTTT.